This T cell receptor (beta chain) was found in a study of control samples from healthy donors and cancer patients. The CDR3 is 15 amino acids. Germline CDR1 MNHEY, CDR2 SVGAGI. With 2 bases removed from V and 7 bases from J, the gap between germline ends came to 16 bases. Method: immunoSEQ multiplex PCR; TCRdb's copy keeps in-frame clones and lacks some. The profile shows 110,000 to 150,000 clones, about nine tenths of them singletons. J is TRBJ2-3 and V is TRBV6-5, with unresolved D. The source of this sequence is a woman in her twenties or thirties in good health. Sequenced input: blood. CDR3 DNA: TGTGCCAGCAGTTACCAGACGGACGGGTCAAATACGCAGTATTTT. It yields the protein CASSYQTDGSNTQYF.